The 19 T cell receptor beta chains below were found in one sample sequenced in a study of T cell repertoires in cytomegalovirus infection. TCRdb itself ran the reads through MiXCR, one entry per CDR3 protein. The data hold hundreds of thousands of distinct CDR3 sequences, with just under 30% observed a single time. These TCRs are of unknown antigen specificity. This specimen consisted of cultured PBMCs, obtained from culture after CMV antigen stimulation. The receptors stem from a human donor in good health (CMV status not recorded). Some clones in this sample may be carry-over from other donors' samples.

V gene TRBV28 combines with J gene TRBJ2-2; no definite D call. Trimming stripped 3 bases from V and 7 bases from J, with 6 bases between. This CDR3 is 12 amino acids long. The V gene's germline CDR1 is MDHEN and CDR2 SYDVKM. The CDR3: CASSFLRGELFF. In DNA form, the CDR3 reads TGTGCCAGCAGTTTCCTGCGCGGGGAGCTGTTTTTT. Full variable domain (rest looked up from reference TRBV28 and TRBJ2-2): DVKVTQSSRYLVKRTGEKVFLECVQDMDHENMFWYRQDPGLGLRLIYFSYDVKMKEKGDIPEGYSVSREKKERFSLILESASTNQTSMYLCASSFLRGELFFGEGSRLTVL.

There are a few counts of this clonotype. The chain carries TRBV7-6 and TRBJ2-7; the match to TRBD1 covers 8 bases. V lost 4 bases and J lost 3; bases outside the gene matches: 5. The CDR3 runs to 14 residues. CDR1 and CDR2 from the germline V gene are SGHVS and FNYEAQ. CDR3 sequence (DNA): TGTGCCAGCAGCTACCAGGGGGCAAGCTACGAGCAGTACTTC. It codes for CASSYQGASYEQYF.

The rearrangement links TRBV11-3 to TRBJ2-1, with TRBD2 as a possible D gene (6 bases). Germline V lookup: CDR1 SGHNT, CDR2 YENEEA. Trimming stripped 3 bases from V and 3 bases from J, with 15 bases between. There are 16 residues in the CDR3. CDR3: CASSFSTGANYNEQFF. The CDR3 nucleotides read TGTGCCAGCAGCTTTTCAACGGGAGCAAACTACAATGAGCAGTTCTTC.

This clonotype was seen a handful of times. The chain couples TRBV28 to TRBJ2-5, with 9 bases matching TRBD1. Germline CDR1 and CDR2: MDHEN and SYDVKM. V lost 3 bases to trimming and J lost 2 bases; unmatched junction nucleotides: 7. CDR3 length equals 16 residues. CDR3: CASSFPAGTGQETQYF. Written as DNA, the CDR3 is TGTGCCAGCAGTTTCCCCGCCGGGACAGGGCAAGAGACCCAGTACTTC. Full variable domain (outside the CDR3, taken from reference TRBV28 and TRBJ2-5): DVKVTQSSRYLVKRTGEKVFLECVQDMDHENMFWYRQDPGLGLRLIYFSYDVKMKEKGDIPEGYSVSREKKERFSLILESASTNQTSMYLCASSFPAGTGQETQYFGPGTRLLVL.

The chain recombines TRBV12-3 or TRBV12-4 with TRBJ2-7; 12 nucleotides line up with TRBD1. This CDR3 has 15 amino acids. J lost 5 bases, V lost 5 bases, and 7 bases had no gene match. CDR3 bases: TGTGCCAGCAGTCCCCGGGACAGGGGGCCCGACGAGCAGTACTTC. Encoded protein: CASSPRDRGPDEQYF.

CDR3 loop: CAISDRGTEAFF. The CDR3 DNA reads as TGTGCCATCAGTGACAGGGGCACTGAAGCTTTCTTT. V and J are TRBV10-3 and TRBJ1-1, with a tentative D call TRBD1 (6 bases). Germline CDR1 ENHRY, CDR2 SYGVKD. The CDR3 is made up of 12 amino acids. The V end lost 3 bases, the J end lost 4 bases, and 6 bases lay between the germline ends.

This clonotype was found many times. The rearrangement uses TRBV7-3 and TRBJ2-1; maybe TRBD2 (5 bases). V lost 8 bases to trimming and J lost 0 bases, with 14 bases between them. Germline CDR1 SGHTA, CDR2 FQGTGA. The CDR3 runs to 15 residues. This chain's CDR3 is CASGLASSSYNEQFF. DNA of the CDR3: TGTGCCAGCGGACTGGCGAGCAGCTCCTACAATGAGCAGTTCTTC.

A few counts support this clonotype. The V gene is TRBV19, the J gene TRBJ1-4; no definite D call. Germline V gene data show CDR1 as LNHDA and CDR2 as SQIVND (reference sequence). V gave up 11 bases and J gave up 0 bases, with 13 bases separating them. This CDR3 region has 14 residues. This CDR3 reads CASKKGATNEKLFF. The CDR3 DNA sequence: TGTGCCTCGAAAAAGGGCGCAACTAATGAAAAACTGTTTTTT.

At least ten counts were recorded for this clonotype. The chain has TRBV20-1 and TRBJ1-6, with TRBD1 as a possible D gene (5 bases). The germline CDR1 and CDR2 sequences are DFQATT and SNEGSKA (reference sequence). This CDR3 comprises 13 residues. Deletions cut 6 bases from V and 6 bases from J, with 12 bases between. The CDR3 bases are TGCAGTGCAAAAGGGGTTTCTAATTCACCCCTCCACTTT. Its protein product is CSAKGVSNSPLHF.

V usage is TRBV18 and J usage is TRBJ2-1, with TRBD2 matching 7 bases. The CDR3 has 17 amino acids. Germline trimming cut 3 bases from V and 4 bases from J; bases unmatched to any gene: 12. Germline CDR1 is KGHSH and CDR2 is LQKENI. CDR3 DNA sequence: TGTGCCAGCTCACCTAAAAGTTCGGGGGGAGTTTACAATGAGCAGTTCTTC. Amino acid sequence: CASSPKSSGGVYNEQFF.

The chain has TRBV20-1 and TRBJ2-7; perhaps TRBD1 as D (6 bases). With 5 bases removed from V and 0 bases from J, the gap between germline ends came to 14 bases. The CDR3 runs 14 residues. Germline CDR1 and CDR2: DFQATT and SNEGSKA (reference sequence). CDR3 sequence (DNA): TGCAGTGCTTTGGACGGACAGTTCTCCTACGAGCAGTACTTC. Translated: CSALDGQFSYEQYF.

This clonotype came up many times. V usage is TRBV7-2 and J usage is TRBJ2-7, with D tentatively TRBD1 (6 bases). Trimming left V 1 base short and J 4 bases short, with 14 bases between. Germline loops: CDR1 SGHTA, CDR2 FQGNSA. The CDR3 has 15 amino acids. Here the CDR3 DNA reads TGTGCCAGCAGCTTAGAGGTTAGCAGGGGATACGAGCAGTACTTC. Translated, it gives CASSLEVSRGYEQYF.

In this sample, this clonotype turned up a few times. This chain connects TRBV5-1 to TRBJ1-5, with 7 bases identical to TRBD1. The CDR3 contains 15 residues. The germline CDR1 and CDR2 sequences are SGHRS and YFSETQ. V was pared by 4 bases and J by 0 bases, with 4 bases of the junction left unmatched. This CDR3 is CASSPGTVSNQPQHF. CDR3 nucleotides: TGCGCCAGCAGCCCTGGGACAGTTAGCAATCAGCCCCAGCATTTT.

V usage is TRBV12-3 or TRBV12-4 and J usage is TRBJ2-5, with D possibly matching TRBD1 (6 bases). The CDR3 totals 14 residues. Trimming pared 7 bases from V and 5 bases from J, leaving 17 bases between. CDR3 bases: TGTGCCAGCACCCCTCGGGACACCGCTGAGACCCAGTACTTC. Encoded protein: CASTPRDTAETQYF.

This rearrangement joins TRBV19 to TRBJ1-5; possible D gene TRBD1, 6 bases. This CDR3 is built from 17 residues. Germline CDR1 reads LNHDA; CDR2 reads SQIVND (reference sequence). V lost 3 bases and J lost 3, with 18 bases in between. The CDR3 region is CASSMLDGGSLNQPQHF. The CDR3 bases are TGTGCCAGTAGTATGTTAGACGGGGGCTCCCTCAATCAGCCCCAGCATTTT. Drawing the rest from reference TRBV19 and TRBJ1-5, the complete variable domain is DGGITQSPKYLFRKEGQNVTLSCEQNLNHDAMYWYRQDPGQGLRLIYYSQIVNDFQKGDIAEGYSVSREKKESFPLTVTSAQKNPTAFYLCASSMLDGGSLNQPQHFGDGTRLSIL.

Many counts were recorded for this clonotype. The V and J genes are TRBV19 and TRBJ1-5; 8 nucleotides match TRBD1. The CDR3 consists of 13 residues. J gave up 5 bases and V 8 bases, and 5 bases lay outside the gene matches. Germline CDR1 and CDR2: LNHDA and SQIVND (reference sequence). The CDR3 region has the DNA TGTGCCAGTCGGATGACAGGGGATCAGCCCCAGCATTTT. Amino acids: CASRMTGDQPQHF.

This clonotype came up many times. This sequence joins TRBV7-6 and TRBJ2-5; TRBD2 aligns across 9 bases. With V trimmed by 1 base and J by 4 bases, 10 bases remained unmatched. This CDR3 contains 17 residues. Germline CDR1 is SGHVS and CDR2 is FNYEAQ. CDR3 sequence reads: CASSLVGRGGLRETQYF. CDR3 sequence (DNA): TGTGCCAGCAGCTTAGTGGGGCGGGGGGGCCTCCGAGAGACCCAGTACTTC.

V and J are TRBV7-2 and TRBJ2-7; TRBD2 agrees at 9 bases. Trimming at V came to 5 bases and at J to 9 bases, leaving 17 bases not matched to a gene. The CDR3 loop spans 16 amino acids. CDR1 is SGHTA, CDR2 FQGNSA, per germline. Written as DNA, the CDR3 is TGTGCCAGCAGCCCCCGGTGGGGGACTAGCCCAACTACGCAGTACTTC. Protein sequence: CASSPRWGTSPTTQYF. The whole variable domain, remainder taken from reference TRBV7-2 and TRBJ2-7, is GAGVSQSPSNKVTEKGKDVELRCDPISGHTALYWYRQSLGQGLEFLIYFQGNSAPDKSGLPSDRFSAERTGGSVSTLTIQRTQQEDSAVYLCASSPRWGTSPTTQYFGPGTRLTVT.

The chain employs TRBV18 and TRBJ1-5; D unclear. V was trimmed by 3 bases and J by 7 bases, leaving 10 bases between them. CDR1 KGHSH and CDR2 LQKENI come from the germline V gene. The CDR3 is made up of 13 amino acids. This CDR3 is CASSPTVEQPQHF. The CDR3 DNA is TGTGCCAGCTCACCCACCGTAGAACAGCCCCAGCATTTT.